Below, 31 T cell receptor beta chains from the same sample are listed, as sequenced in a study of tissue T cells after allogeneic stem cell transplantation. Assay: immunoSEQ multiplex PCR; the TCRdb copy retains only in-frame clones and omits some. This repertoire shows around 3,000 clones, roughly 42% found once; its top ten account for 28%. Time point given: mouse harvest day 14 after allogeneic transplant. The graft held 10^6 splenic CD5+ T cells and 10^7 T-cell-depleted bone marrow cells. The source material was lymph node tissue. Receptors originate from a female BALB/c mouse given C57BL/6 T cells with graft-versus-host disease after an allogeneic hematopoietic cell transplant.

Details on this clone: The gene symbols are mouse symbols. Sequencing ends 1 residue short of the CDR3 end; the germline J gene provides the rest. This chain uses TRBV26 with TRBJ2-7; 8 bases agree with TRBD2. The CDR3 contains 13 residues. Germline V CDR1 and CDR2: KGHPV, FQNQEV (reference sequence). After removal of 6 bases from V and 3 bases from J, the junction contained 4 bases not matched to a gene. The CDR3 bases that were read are TGTGCCAGCAGGGAGGGACTGGACTATGAACAGTAC. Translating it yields CASREGLDYEQY. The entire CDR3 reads CASREGLDYEQYF.

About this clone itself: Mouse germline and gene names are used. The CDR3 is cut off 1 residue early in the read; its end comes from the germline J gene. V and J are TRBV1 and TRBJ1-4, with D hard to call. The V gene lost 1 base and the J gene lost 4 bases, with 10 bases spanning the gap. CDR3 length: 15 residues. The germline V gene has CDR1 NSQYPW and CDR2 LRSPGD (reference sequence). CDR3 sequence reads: CTCSAVQTLNERLFF. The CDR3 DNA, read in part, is TGCACCTGCAGTGCAGTTCAGACCCTCAACGAAAGATTATTT.

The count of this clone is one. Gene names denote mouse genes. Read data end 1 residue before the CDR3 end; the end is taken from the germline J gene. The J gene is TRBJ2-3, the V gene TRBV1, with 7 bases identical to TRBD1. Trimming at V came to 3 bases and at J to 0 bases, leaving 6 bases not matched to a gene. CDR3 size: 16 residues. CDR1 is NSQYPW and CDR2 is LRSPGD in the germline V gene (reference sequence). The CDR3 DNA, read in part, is TGCACCTGCAGTGCCCTCCGGGACAGTAGTGCAGAAACGCTGTAT. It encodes CTCSALRDSSAETLY. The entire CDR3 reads CTCSALRDSSAETLYF.

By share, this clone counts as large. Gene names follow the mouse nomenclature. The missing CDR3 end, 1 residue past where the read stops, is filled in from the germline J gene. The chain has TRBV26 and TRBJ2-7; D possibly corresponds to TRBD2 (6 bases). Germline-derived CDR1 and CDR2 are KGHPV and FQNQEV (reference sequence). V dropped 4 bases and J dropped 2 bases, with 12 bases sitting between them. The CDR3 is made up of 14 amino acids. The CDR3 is CASSPTGRAYEQYF. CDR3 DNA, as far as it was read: TGTGCCAGCAGTCCCACTGGGAGGGCCTATGAACAGTAC.

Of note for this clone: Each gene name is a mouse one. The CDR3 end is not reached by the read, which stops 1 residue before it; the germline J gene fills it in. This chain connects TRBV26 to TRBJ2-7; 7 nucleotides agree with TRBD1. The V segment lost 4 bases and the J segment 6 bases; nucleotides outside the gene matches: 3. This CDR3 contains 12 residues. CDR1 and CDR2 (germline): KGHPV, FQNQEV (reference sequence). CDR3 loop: CASSHRGFEQYF. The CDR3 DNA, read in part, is TGTGCCAGCAGTCACAGGGGATTTGAACAGTAC.

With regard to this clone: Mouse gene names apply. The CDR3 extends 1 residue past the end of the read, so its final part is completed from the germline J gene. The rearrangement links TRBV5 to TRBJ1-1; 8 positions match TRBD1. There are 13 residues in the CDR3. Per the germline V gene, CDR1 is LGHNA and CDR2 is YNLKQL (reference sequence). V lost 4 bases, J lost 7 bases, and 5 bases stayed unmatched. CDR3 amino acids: CASSPGTGEEVFF. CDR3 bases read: TGTGCCAGCAGCCCCGGGACAGGAGAAGAAGTCTTC.

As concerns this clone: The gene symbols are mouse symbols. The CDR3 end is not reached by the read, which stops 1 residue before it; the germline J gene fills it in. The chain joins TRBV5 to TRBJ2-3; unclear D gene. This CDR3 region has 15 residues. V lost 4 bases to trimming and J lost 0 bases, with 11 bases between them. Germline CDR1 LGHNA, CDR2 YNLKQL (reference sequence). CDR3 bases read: TGTGCCAGCAGCCCCCGACACTCTAGTGCAGAAACGCTGTAT. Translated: CASSPRHSSAETLY. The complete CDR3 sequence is CASSPRHSSAETLYF.

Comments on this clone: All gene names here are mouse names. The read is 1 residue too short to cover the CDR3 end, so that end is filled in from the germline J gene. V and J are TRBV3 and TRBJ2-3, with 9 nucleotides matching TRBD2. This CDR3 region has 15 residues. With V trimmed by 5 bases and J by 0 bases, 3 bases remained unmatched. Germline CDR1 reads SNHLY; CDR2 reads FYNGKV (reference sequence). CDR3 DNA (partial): TGTGCCAGCAGCCTGGGACTGGGTAGTGCAGAAACGCTGTAT. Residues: CASSLGLGSAETLY. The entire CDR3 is CASSLGLGSAETLYF.

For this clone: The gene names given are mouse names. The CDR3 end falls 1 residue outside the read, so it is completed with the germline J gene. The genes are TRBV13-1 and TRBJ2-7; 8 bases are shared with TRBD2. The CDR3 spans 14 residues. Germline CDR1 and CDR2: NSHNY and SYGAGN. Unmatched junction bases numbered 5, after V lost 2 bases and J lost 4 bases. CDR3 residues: CASSEGGGPYEQYF. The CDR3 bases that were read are TGTGCCAGCAGTGAGGGGGGGGGCCCGTATGAACAGTAC.

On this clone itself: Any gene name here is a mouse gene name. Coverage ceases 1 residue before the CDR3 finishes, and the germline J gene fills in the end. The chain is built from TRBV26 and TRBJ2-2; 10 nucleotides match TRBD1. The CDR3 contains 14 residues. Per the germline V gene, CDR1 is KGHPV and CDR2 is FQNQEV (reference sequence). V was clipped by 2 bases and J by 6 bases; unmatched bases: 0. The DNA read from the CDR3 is TGTGCCAGCAGTCTGGGACAGGGGGCCGGGCAGCTCTAC. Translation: CASSLGQGAGQLY. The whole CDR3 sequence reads CASSLGQGAGQLYF.

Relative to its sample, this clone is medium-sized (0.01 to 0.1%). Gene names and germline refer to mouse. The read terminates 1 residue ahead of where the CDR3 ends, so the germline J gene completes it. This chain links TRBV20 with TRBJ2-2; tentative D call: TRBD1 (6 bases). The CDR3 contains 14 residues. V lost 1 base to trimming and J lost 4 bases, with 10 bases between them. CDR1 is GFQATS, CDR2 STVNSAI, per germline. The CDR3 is CGARVQGSTGQLYF. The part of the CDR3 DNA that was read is TGTGGTGCTAGGGTCCAGGGGAGCACCGGGCAGCTCTAC.

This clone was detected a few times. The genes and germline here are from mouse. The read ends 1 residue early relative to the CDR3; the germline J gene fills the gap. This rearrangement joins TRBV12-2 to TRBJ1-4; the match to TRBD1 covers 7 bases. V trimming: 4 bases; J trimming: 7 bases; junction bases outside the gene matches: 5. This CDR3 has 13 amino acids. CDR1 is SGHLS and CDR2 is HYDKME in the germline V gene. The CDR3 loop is CASSPTGVERLFF. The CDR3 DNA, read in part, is TGTGCCAGCTCCCCCACAGGGGTCGAAAGATTATTT.

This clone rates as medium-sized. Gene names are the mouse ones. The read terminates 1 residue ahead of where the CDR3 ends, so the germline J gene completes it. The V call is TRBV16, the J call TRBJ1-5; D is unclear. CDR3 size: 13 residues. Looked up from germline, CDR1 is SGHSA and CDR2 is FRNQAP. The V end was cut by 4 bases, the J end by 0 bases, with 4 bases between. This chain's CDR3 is CASSYNNNQAPLF. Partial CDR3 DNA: TGTGCAAGCAGCTACAATAACAACCAGGCTCCGCTT.

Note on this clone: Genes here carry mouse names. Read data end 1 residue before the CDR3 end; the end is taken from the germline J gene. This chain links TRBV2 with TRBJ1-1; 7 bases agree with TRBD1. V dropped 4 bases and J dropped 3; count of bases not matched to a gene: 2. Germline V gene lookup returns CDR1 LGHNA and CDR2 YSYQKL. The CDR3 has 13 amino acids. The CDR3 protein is CASSRDRDTEVFF. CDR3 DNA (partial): TGTGCCAGCAGCCGAGACAGGGACACAGAAGTCTTC. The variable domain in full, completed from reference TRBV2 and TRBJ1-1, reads DPKIIQKPKYLVAVTGSEKILICEQYLGHNAMYWYRQSAKKPLEFMFSYSYQKLMDNQTASSRFQPQSSKKNHLDLQITALKPDDSATYFCASSRDRDTEVFFGKGTRLTVV.

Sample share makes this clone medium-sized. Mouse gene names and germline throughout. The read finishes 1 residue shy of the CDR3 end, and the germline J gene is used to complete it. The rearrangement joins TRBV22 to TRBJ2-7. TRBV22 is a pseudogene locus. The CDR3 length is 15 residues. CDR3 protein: CASSCEWERAYEQYF. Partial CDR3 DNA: TGTGCCAGCAGTTGTGAGTGGGAGAGGGCCTATGAACAGTAC.

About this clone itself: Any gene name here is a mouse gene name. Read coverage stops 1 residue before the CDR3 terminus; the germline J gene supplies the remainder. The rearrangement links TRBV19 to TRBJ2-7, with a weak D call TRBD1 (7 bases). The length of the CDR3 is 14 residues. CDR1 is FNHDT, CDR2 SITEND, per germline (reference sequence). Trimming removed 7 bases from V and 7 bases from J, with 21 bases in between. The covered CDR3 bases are TGTGCCAGCGGTGATGAAGGGGGCGGGGGGGAACAGTAC. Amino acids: CASGDEGGGGEQY. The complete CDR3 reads CASGDEGGGGEQYF.

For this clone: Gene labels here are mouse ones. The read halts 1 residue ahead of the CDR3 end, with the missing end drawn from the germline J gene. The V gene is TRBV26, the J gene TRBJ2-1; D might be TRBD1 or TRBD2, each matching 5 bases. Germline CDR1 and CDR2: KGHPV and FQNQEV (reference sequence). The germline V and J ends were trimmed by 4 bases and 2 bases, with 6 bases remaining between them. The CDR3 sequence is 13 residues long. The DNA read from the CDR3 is TGTGCCAGCAGTCGGGACGACTATGCTGAGCAGTTC. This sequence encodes CASSRDDYAEQF. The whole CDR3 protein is CASSRDDYAEQFF.

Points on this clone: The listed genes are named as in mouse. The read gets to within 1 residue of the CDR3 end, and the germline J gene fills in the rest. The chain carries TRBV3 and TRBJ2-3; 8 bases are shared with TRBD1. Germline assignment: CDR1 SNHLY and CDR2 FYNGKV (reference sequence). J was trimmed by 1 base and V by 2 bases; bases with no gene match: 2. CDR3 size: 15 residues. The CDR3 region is CASSLQGARAETLYF. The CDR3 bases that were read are TGTGCCAGCAGCTTACAGGGGGCGCGTGCAGAAACGCTGTAT.

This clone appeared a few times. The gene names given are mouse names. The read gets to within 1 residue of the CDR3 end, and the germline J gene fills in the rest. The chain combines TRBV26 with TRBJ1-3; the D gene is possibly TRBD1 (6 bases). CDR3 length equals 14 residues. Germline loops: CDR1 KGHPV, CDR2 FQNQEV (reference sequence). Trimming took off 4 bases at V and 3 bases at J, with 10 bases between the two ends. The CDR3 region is CASSPQGGGNTLYF. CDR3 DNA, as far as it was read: TGTGCCAGCAGTCCACAGGGAGGTGGAAATACGCTCTAT.

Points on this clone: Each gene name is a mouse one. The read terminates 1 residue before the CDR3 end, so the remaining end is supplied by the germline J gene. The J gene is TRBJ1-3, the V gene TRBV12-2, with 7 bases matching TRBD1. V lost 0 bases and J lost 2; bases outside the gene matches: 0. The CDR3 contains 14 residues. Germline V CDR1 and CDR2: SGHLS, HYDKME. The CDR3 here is CASSLQGAGNTLYF. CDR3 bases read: TGTGCCAGCTCTCTCCAGGGGGCTGGAAATACGCTCTAT.

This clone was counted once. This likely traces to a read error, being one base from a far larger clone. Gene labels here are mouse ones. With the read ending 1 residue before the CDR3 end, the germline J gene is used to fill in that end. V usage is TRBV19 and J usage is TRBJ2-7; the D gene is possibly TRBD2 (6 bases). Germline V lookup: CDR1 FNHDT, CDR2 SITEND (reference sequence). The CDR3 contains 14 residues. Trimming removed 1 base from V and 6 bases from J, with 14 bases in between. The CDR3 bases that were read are TGTGCCAGCAGTATACGGGCGGGGGGATCTGAACAGTAC. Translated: CASSIRAGGSEQY. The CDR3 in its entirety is CASSIRAGGSEQYF.

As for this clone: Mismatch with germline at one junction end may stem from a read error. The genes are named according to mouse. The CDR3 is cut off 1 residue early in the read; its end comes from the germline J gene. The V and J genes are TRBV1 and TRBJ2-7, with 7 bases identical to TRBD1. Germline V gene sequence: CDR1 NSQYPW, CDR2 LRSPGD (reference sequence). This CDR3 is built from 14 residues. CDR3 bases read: TGCACCTGCAGCGCAGGGGGACACACCTATGAACAGTAC. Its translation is CTCSAGGHTYEQY. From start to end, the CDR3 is CTCSAGGHTYEQYF.

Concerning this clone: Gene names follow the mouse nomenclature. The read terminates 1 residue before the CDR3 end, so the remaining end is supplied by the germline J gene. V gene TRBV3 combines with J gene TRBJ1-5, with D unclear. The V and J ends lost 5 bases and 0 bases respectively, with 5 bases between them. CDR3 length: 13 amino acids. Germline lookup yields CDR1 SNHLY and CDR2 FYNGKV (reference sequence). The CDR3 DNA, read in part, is TGTGCCAGCAGCCTACATAACAACCAGGCTCCGCTT. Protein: CASSLHNNQAPL. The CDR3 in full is CASSLHNNQAPLF.

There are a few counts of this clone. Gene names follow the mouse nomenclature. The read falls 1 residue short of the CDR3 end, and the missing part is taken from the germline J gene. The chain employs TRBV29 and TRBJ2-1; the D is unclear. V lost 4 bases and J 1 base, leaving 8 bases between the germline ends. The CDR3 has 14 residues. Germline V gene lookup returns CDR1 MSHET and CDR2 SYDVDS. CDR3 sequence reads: CASSYNDNYAEQFF. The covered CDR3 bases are TGTGCTAGCAGTTATAACGACAACTATGCTGAGCAGTTC.

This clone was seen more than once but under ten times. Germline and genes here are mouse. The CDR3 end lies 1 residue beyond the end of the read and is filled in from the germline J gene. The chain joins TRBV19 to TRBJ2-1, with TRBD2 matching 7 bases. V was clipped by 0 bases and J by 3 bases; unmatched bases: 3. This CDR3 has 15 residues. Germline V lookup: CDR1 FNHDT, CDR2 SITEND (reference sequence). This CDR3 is CASSIASGGYAEQFF. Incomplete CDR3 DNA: TGTGCCAGCAGTATAGCGTCTGGGGGCTATGCTGAGCAGTTC.

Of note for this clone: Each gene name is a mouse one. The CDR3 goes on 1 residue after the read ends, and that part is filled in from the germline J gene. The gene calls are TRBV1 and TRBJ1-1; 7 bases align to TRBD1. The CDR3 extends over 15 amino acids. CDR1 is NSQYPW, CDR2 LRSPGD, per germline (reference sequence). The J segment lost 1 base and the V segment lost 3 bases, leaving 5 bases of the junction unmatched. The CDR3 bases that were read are TGCACCTGCAGTGCTCCACAGGGGTGGAACACAGAAGTCTTC. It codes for CTCSAPQGWNTEVF. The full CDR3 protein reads CTCSAPQGWNTEVFF.

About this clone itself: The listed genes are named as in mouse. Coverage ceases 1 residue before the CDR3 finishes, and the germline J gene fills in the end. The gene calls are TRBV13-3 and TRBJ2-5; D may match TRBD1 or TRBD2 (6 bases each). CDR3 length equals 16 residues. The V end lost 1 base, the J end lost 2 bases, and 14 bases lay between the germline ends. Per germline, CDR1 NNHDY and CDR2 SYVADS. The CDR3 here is CASSDMGALPQDTQYF. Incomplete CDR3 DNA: TGTGCCAGCAGTGATATGGGGGCCCTTCCCCAAGACACCCAGTAC.

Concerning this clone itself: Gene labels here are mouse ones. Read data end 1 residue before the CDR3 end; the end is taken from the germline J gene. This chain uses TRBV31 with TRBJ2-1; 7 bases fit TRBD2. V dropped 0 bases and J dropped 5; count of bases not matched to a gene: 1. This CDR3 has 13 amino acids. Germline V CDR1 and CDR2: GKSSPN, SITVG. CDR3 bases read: TGTGCCTGGAGTCTTCTGGGGGATGCTGAGCAGTTC. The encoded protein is CAWSLLGDAEQF. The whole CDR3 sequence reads CAWSLLGDAEQFF.

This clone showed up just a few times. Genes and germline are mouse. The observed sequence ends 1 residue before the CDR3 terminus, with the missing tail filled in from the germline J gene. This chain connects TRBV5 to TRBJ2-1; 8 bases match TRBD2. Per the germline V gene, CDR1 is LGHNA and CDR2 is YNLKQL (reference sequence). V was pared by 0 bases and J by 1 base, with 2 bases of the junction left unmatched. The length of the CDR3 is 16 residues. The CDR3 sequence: CASSQDLGGNYAEQFF. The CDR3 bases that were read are TGTGCCAGCAGCCAAGACCTGGGGGGCAACTATGCTGAGCAGTTC.

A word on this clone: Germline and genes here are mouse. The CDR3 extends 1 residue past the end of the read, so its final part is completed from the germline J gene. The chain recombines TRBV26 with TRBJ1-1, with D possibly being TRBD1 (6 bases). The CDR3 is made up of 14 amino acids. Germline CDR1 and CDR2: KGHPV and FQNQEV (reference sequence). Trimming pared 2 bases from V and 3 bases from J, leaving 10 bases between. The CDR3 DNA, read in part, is TGTGCCAGCAGTCTGAGGGGGGCTTACACAGAAGTCTTC. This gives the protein CASSLRGAYTEVF. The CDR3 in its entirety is CASSLRGAYTEVFF.

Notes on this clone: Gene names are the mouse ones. The CDR3 DNA, read in part, is TGTGCTAGCAGCCCGCGACAGGGGAGAAACACCTTGTAC. Residues: CASSPRQGRNTLY. The whole CDR3 reads CASSPRQGRNTLYF. The chain combines TRBV29 with TRBJ2-4; 8 bases align to TRBD1. The CDR3 extends 1 residue past the end of the read, so its final part is completed from the germline J gene. This CDR3 region has 14 residues. Per germline, CDR1 MSHET and CDR2 SYDVDS. The trim removed 6 bases at V and 5 bases at J, leaving 7 bases unmatched.